A selection of T cell receptor beta chains follows, all from one sample in a study of T cells after yellow fever vaccination. MiXCR, applied by TCRdb to the 5' RACE reads, yields one record per CDR3 protein. The data hold a few hundred thousand distinct CDR3 sequences, with around 5.2% observed a single time. Sequencing used CD4+ T cells sorted from PBMCs, obtained on the day of the yellow fever booster vaccination. These receptors originate from a man aged 18 to 30 who received the YFV17D yellow fever vaccine. CDR3s leave out the opening cysteine and the closing phenylalanine or tryptophan. Where a row states a size, it is once, few, many or the class of an expanded clone; other rows omit it.

few	TRBV3-1	TRBJ2-7	ASSHRRDRGHEQY
few	TRBV7-2	TRBJ2-5	ASSSTGLWETQY
-	TRBV5-1	TRBJ2-3	ASSLDRGWYTQY
-	TRBV5-4	TRBJ2-1	ASSLGAGVSYNEQF
many	TRBV28	TRBJ2-3	ASSTTGTTDTQY
few	TRBV9	TRBJ2-1	ASSVGDYKEQF
few	TRBV6-2/TRBV6-3	TRBJ1-1	ASSSPGTPGRGAF
few	TRBV6-5	TRBJ2-5	ASSNSGGLTQY
few	TRBV28	TRBJ2-3	ASSRRGFTDTQY
many	TRBV11-2	TRBJ2-3	ASSKDRGSTDTQY
few	TRBV7-8	TRBJ1-5	ASSLEWGEPQH
many	TRBV5-1	TRBJ2-3	ASSLGDGDTQY
few	TRBV20-1	TRBJ2-2	SASGGVPITGELF
many	TRBV7-6	TRBJ2-7	ASSLGSDRRSYEQY
-	TRBV6-5	TRBJ2-3	ASTQDGATDTQY
many	TRBV10-3	TRBJ1-2	AISETGTGNYGYT
few	TRBV27	TRBJ1-2	ASRPDRPGGGYT
-	TRBV20-1	TRBJ2-1	SARDVLNEQF
-	TRBV29-1	TRBJ2-3	SVPRGDTQY
few	TRBV6-2/TRBV6-3	TRBJ2-1	ASSERGGLYNEQF
few	TRBV4-1	TRBJ1-6	ASSPGYSSYNSPLH
many	TRBV7-2	TRBJ1-1	ASSRNVQSEAF
few	TRBV20-1	TRBJ1-1	SARDSPRALGAF
many	TRBV7-2	TRBJ2-3	ASSLDTDTQY
-	TRBV19	TRBJ1-5	ASSRSGQGTQPQH
many	TRBV4-1	TRBJ2-1	ASSQDREQALSYNEQF
-	TRBV6-5	TRBJ1-1	ASRTDRGYTEAF
many	TRBV23-1	TRBJ2-5	ASSSGGAGETQY
few	TRBV7-3	TRBJ1-2	ASSFARGRGYT
many	TRBV5-1	TRBJ2-7	ASSLALAGVYEQY
-	TRBV6-5	TRBJ1-3	ASSYGWSSGNTIY
-	TRBV10-3	TRBJ2-2	AIRLGSGGTDTGELF
many	TRBV5-5	TRBJ2-5	ASSGRQETQY
few	TRBV5-1	TRBJ2-1	ASSFGTNEQF
many	TRBV4-3	TRBJ2-3	ASSQEPNGPTADTQY
-	TRBV10-3	TRBJ1-6	ATTPGQGSPLH
-	TRBV10-3	TRBJ2-2	AISPTGTGELF
many	TRBV9	TRBJ2-3	ASSGGLDFGTQY
-	TRBV30	TRBJ2-2	AGSGGASGELF
many	TRBV12-3/TRBV12-4	TRBJ2-1	ASSFLGGASHNEQF
-	TRBV20-1	TRBJ1-5	SAIIQGNQPQH
-	TRBV10-3	TRBJ1-5	AIITQPQH
few	TRBV19	TRBJ1-2	ASSIDGQGRGGYT
many	TRBV5-1	TRBJ2-7	ASSLNYEQY
-	TRBV12-3/TRBV12-4	TRBJ1-5	ASSSSTGAGVSRNQPQH
few	TRBV7-2	TRBJ2-5	ASSFERTRETQY
few	TRBV5-1	TRBJ2-3	ASRTDTDTQY
few	TRBV20-1	TRBJ1-1	SALPGGSVNTEAF
few	TRBV4-1	TRBJ1-5	ASSQEPGQPQH
-	TRBV6-5	TRBJ2-5	ASSYLGVGQETQY
many	TRBV4-3	TRBJ2-1	ASSQGRGFVYNEQF
-	TRBV20-1	TRBJ1-4	SANLGTGGEKLF
-	TRBV5-4	TRBJ2-3	ASSWRTGTDTQY
-	TRBV7-2	TRBJ2-5	ASTLDPAQTQETQY
many	TRBV4-1	TRBJ1-2	ASSQDPQGNYGYT